Included here is one T cell receptor (beta chain) sequence, with context. The antigen remains undetermined. The sorting of PBMCs gave CD4+ and CD8+ T cells. These data are taken from a study of CD8+ T cells in alopecia areata. Whole-study context: Treated patients received oral tofacitinib, 5 to 10 mg twice daily. Findings of the study overall: Higher clonality than in normal scalp was seen in lesional scalp, especially alopecia totalis/universalis. Alphabeta T cells residing in normal skin are also sequenced in scalp samples.

This CDR3 comprises 13 residues. Trimming removed 2 bases at V and 6 bases at J, with 10 bases between. From germline, CDR1 is GTSNPN and CDR2 SVGIG (reference sequence). cDNA serving as the sequencing template came from extracted, reverse transcribed RNA. Only in-frame clones appear in the TCRdb table, and some are missing; sequencing was by immunoSEQ multiplex PCR. Among more than 150,000 clones listed, around 50% were seen once. Source: CD8+ T cells sorted from blood, taken at week 0. This clonotype was sampled from a human donor with alopecia areata. The V call is TRBV30, the J call TRBJ2-2; no clear D gene. CDR3 bases: TGTGCCTGGAGTATTGGCCTTCCCGGGGAGCTGTTTTTT. Translating gives CAWSIGLPGELFF.